The present T cell receptor beta chain was sequenced within a study of OX40 agonist ivuxolimab in advanced cancers. Trimming stripped 5 bases from V and 5 bases from J, with 6 bases between. The V gene's germline CDR1 is SQVTM and CDR2 ANQGSEA. CDR3 size: 10 residues. General study results and limits: CD4+ T cells averaged fewer expanded clones than CD8+ T cells.

Remarks on this clone: Antigen specificity is unknown.

The data were produced by immunoSEQ multiplex PCR, yet TCRdb's version contains in-frame clones alone and is incomplete. The sample comprises more than 80,000 clones, roughly 89% of which are singletons, and approximately 1.5% rests with the top ten. The sample here was CD4+ or CD8+ T cells sorted from blood, taken in a trial of the OX40 agonist ivuxolimab. This TCR was recovered from an adult with an advanced solid tumor such as melanoma, head and neck, liver or kidney cancer. V usage is TRBV29-1 and J usage is TRBJ2-5, with D uncertain. CDR3 amino acids: CSVSLETQYF. DNA for the CDR3: TGCAGCGTTAGTCTGGAGACCCAGTACTTC.